This T cell receptor (beta chain) was documented in a study of Ad26.COV2.S vaccination and SARS-CoV-2 variants. For the study at large: Doses of Ad26.COV2.S were injected into muscle once or twice, 56 days apart.

Treatment described: roughly 19 received Ad26.COV2.S at low or high dose, single or two shots; 5 received placebo; per-sample allocation not given. Sampling was done on day 63 after the first vaccine or placebo injection. Using immunoSEQ multiplex PCR, the repertoire was profiled, and TCRdb retains in-frame clones only, with some absent. The sample lists more than 300,000 clones, around nine tenths occurring once. Study-wide results and caveats: Reported post-vaccination CD8+ and CD4+ T cell responses to spike showed substantial breadth. Breadth of non-spike TCRs did not differ between vaccinees and placebo recipients. Total T cell responses, in the TCR breadth and depth analyses, may have been underestimated.

As to this clone: The antigen remains undetermined. The junction differs from germline at one of its ends, possibly a read error. This same CDR3 is encoded by further DNA sequences in the sample.

The sample was peripheral blood, taken in a trial of Ad26.COV2.S vaccine versus placebo. The receptor's source is a person between 18 and 65 years old who received the Ad26.COV2.S COVID-19 vaccine or a placebo.

The CDR3 nucleotides read TGTGCTAGCAGCTTAGACAGGTTCGACGAGCAGTACTTC. Translated, it gives CASSLDRFDEQYF. This chain links TRBV7-7 with TRBJ2-7, with a tentative D call TRBD1 (6 bases). The germline CDR1 and CDR2 sequences are SSHAT and FNYEAQ (reference sequence). There are 13 residues in the CDR3.